A selection of T cell receptor beta chains follows, all from one sample in a study of radiation and T cells in renal cell carcinoma. Repertoires were generated with immunoSEQ multiplex PCR, while TCRdb's copy carries only in-frame clones and drops some. The table shows 120,000 to 150,000 clones, with approximately 86% occurring only once. This material consisted of blood, taken from a patient whose treatment included radiotherapy and nephrectomy. The receptors were gathered from a woman aged 45-60 years with renal cell carcinoma. CDR3s include the opening cysteine and the closing phenylalanine or tryptophan. Each record gives: clone size, D gene, J gene, V gene, CDR3 DNA, CDR3 protein. D genes are given only for firm matches. For some rows the clone size is stated as once, few or many, or as a class when expanded; others skip it.

clone size: .; D gene: .; J gene: TRBJ2-7; V gene: TRBV15; CDR3 DNA: TGTGCCACCAGCAGAGCTGACTCCTACGAGCAGTACTTC; CDR3 protein: CATSRADSYEQYF
clone size: once; D gene: .; J gene: TRBJ2-6; V gene: TRBV7-9; CDR3 DNA: TGTGCCAGCAGCCCCCGTTTTAACTCTGGGGCCAACGTCCTGACTTTC; CDR3 protein: CASSPRFNSGANVLTF
clone size: once; D gene: .; J gene: TRBJ2-1; V gene: TRBV2; CDR3 DNA: TGTGCCAGCAGTGAGGTGAGCAATGAGCAGTTCTTC; CDR3 protein: CASSEVSNEQFF
clone size: .; D gene: .; J gene: TRBJ2-3; V gene: TRBV5-1; CDR3 DNA: TGCGCCAGCACTCAGGGGTTGGACCCAGATACGCAGTATTTT; CDR3 protein: CASTQGLDPDTQYF
clone size: .; D gene: .; J gene: TRBJ1-2; V gene: TRBV28; CDR3 DNA: .; CDR3 protein: CASSSSDTYGYTF
clone size: .; D gene: .; J gene: TRBJ2-2; V gene: TRBV19; CDR3 DNA: TGTGCCAGTAGTCAACGAACAGGGACCAACACCGGGGAGCTGTTTTTT; CDR3 protein: CASSQRTGTNTGELFF
clone size: .; D gene: .; J gene: TRBJ1-3; V gene: TRBV6-1; CDR3 DNA: TGTGCCAGCAGTGAAGGCTCGGGCCTCAGCTCTGGAAACACCATATATTTT; CDR3 protein: CASSEGSGLSSGNTIYF
clone size: .; D gene: .; J gene: TRBJ1-2; V gene: TRBV29-1; CDR3 DNA: TGCAGCGTTGAAGGGGGTGGCTATGGCTACACCTTC; CDR3 protein: CSVEGGGYGYTF
clone size: .; D gene: TRBD1; J gene: TRBJ1-2; V gene: TRBV9; CDR3 DNA: TGTGCCAGCAACCCAGGGACAGGGTTTGACTATGGCTACACCTTC; CDR3 protein: CASNPGTGFDYGYTF
clone size: once; D gene: TRBD2; J gene: TRBJ2-1; V gene: TRBV7-9; CDR3 DNA: TGTGCCAGCAGCTTAGGACTAGCGGGAGCCGATGAGCAGTTCTTC; CDR3 protein: CASSLGLAGADEQFF
clone size: .; D gene: .; J gene: TRBJ2-2; V gene: TRBV6-1; CDR3 DNA: TGTGCCAGCAGTGAAACGGGAAGTTTTTACACCGGGGAGCTGTTTTTT; CDR3 protein: CASSETGSFYTGELFF
clone size: .; D gene: .; J gene: TRBJ1-5; V gene: TRBV10-3; CDR3 DNA: TGTGCCTCCCGGGGTACAGCTAATAGTCAGCCCCAGCATTTT; CDR3 protein: CASRGTANSQPQHF
clone size: .; D gene: .; J gene: TRBJ1-4; V gene: TRBV10-3; CDR3 DNA: TGTGCCATCAGTGAGTCGAAGGGGGGAAATGAAAAACTGTTTTTT; CDR3 protein: CAISESKGGNEKLFF
clone size: .; D gene: TRBD2; J gene: TRBJ2-3; V gene: TRBV7-8; CDR3 DNA: TGTGCCAGCAGCCTGACTAGCGGGAGGAGCACAGATACGCAGTATTTT; CDR3 protein: CASSLTSGRSTDTQYF
clone size: .; D gene: .; J gene: TRBJ2-2; V gene: TRBV29-1; CDR3 DNA: TGCAGCGTTGGGTCAATCGGCACCGGGGAGCTGTTTTTT; CDR3 protein: CSVGSIGTGELFF
clone size: .; D gene: .; J gene: TRBJ1-4; V gene: TRBV28; CDR3 DNA: TGTGCCTCACAAAACGGGGGGAAACTGTTTTTT; CDR3 protein: CASQNGGKLFF
clone size: .; D gene: TRBD1; J gene: TRBJ1-2; V gene: TRBV19; CDR3 DNA: TGTGCCAGTAGTGTCCCTCGGGACAGGGGTGGCTACACCTTC; CDR3 protein: CASSVPRDRGGYTF
clone size: .; D gene: TRBD2; J gene: TRBJ2-4; V gene: TRBV5-1; CDR3 DNA: TGCGCCAGCAGTTCCAATGGGGCGGGAGGTTACATTCAGTACTTC; CDR3 protein: CASSSNGAGGYIQYF
clone size: .; D gene: .; J gene: TRBJ2-3; V gene: TRBV6-5; CDR3 DNA: TGTGCCAGCAGCCGTTCGATGGAGGGGTCGTATACGCAGTATTTT; CDR3 protein: CASSRSMEGSYTQYF
clone size: .; D gene: .; J gene: TRBJ1-4; V gene: TRBV7-2; CDR3 DNA: TGTGCCAGCAGCGAATACAGGGCAACTAATGAAAAACTGTTTTTT; CDR3 protein: CASSEYRATNEKLFF
clone size: few; D gene: .; J gene: TRBJ1-5; V gene: TRBV6-5; CDR3 DNA: TGTGCCAGCAGTACCGACAGCAGCAATCAGCCCCAGCATTTT; CDR3 protein: CASSTDSSNQPQHF
clone size: .; D gene: .; J gene: TRBJ2-1; V gene: TRBV15; CDR3 DNA: TGTGCCACCAGCACCGCAAACTCGGCTCGGCTGAGGTATGAGCAGTTCTTC; CDR3 protein: CATSTANSARLRYEQFF
clone size: .; D gene: .; J gene: TRBJ2-1; V gene: TRBV7-9; CDR3 DNA: TGTGCCAGCAGCTTCGGGGGAGCAGGCTACAATGAGCAGTTCTTC; CDR3 protein: CASSFGGAGYNEQFF
clone size: .; D gene: TRBD1; J gene: TRBJ1-2; V gene: TRBV4-3; CDR3 DNA: TGCGCCAGCAGCCAGAGGGACAGGGATGGCTACACCTTC; CDR3 protein: CASSQRDRDGYTF
clone size: once; D gene: .; J gene: TRBJ1-3; V gene: TRBV5-6; CDR3 DNA: TGTGCCAGCAGCCCTAGACAGCTTATTAACACCATATATTTT; CDR3 protein: CASSPRQLINTIYF
clone size: few; D gene: TRBD2; J gene: TRBJ2-2; V gene: TRBV6-4; CDR3 DNA: TGTGCCAGCAGTGAACGGGGGGGAGCCACCGGGGAGCTGTTTTTT; CDR3 protein: CASSERGGATGELFF
clone size: .; D gene: TRBD2; J gene: TRBJ2-5; V gene: TRBV5-4; CDR3 DNA: TGTGCCAGCAGCCCTCCAGCGGGAGGGTACGAGACCCAGTACTTC; CDR3 protein: CASSPPAGGYETQYF
clone size: .; D gene: .; J gene: TRBJ1-5; V gene: TRBV7-4; CDR3 DNA: TGTGCCAGCAGCACCACCGGGACCAGGCTCCATGTAGTTAATCAGCCCCAGCATTTT; CDR3 protein: CASSTTGTRLHVVNQPQHF
clone size: .; D gene: .; J gene: TRBJ1-4; V gene: TRBV4-3; CDR3 DNA: TGCGCCAGCAGTACGGGGGGGTGGAATGAAAAACTGTTTTTT; CDR3 protein: CASSTGGWNEKLFF
clone size: .; D gene: .; J gene: TRBJ1-1; V gene: TRBV6-1; CDR3 DNA: TGTGCCAGCAGTGCGAGGGGGAGTAGTTGGACTGAAGCTTTCTTT; CDR3 protein: CASSARGSSWTEAFF
clone size: .; D gene: TRBD1; J gene: TRBJ2-7; V gene: TRBV11-2; CDR3 DNA: TGTGCCAGCAGCGGCTGGACAGGGTCGTACGAGCAGTACTTC; CDR3 protein: CASSGWTGSYEQYF
clone size: once; D gene: TRBD1; J gene: TRBJ1-2; V gene: TRBV28; CDR3 DNA: TGTGCCACCCTCTCGAGGGGGCGGGGGTATGGCTACACCTTC; CDR3 protein: CATLSRGRGYGYTF
clone size: .; D gene: .; J gene: TRBJ2-5; V gene: TRBV2; CDR3 DNA: TGTGCCAGCAGTGAACCACCAACGGGGGAGACCCAGTACTTC; CDR3 protein: CASSEPPTGETQYF
clone size: .; D gene: .; J gene: TRBJ1-6; V gene: TRBV5-1; CDR3 DNA: TGCGCCAGCAGCTTGGAAAGTGATTCACCCCTCCACTTT; CDR3 protein: CASSLESDSPLHF
clone size: .; D gene: .; J gene: TRBJ2-7; V gene: TRBV7-9; CDR3 DNA: TGTGCCAGCAGCGCAGAGGCCAACTCCTACGAGCAGTACTTC; CDR3 protein: CASSAEANSYEQYF
clone size: .; D gene: .; J gene: TRBJ2-1; V gene: TRBV7-9; CDR3 DNA: TGTGCCAGCAGCTTTGAGGGGGACAATGAGCAGTTCTTC; CDR3 protein: CASSFEGDNEQFF
clone size: .; D gene: .; J gene: TRBJ2-5; V gene: TRBV7-9; CDR3 DNA: TGTGCCACTTCTCTCAGGGCAGAGACCCAGTACTTC; CDR3 protein: CATSLRAETQYF
clone size: .; D gene: .; J gene: TRBJ2-5; V gene: TRBV7-2; CDR3 DNA: TGTGCCAGCGCACCTTCGGTGGGCGAGGAGACCCAGTACTTC; CDR3 protein: CASAPSVGEETQYF
clone size: .; D gene: .; J gene: TRBJ2-2; V gene: TRBV5-1; CDR3 DNA: TGCGCCAGCACCCGCGTCGGGACGGGCACCGGGGAGCTGTTTTTT; CDR3 protein: CASTRVGTGTGELFF
clone size: .; D gene: .; J gene: TRBJ2-2; V gene: TRBV9; CDR3 DNA: TGTGCCAGCAGCGTCAGGGGAACGAACACCGGGGAGCTGTTTTTT; CDR3 protein: CASSVRGTNTGELFF
clone size: .; D gene: TRBD1; J gene: TRBJ1-1; V gene: TRBV19; CDR3 DNA: TGTGCCAGTAGTATCCACAGGGGGACGGGCACTGAAGCTTTCTTT; CDR3 protein: CASSIHRGTGTEAFF
clone size: .; D gene: TRBD1; J gene: TRBJ1-4; V gene: TRBV7-2; CDR3 DNA: TGTGCCAGCAGCCAAGGACAGGCTCTAGGACTGTTTTTT; CDR3 protein: CASSQGQALGLFF
clone size: .; D gene: TRBD1; J gene: TRBJ2-7; V gene: TRBV28; CDR3 DNA: TGTGCCAGCAGTTTGGACAGGGTCGAGCAGTACTTC; CDR3 protein: CASSLDRVEQYF
clone size: .; D gene: .; J gene: TRBJ1-1; V gene: TRBV30; CDR3 DNA: TGTGCCTGGAGTGTAGGGACGGAGAACACTGAAGCTTTCTTT; CDR3 protein: CAWSVGTENTEAFF
clone size: .; D gene: TRBD2; J gene: TRBJ2-7; V gene: TRBV30; CDR3 DNA: TGTGCCTGGAGTCGGGGGGGTTCTCTCCACGAGCAGTACTTC; CDR3 protein: CAWSRGGSLHEQYF
clone size: .; D gene: .; J gene: TRBJ2-1; V gene: TRBV6-5; CDR3 DNA: TGTGCCAGCAGTTACAACAGTCGACCCTACAATGAGCAGTTCTTC; CDR3 protein: CASSYNSRPYNEQFF
clone size: .; D gene: TRBD1; J gene: TRBJ1-1; V gene: TRBV19; CDR3 DNA: TGTGCCAGTCGCGACAGGGCGAACACTGAAGCTTTCTTT; CDR3 protein: CASRDRANTEAFF
clone size: .; D gene: .; J gene: TRBJ1-3; V gene: TRBV21-1; CDR3 DNA: TGTGCCAGCAGAATAGACAGATCCTCTGGAAACACCATATATTTT; CDR3 protein: CASRIDRSSGNTIYF
clone size: .; D gene: .; J gene: TRBJ1-5; V gene: TRBV6-1; CDR3 DNA: TGTGCCAGCAGCGAGACGTATAGCAATCAGCCCCAGCATTTT; CDR3 protein: CASSETYSNQPQHF
clone size: once; D gene: .; J gene: TRBJ2-3; V gene: TRBV9; CDR3 DNA: TGTGCCAGCAGCGTAGGTCCCCTTAGCACAGATACGCAGTATTTT; CDR3 protein: CASSVGPLSTDTQYF
clone size: few; D gene: TRBD1; J gene: TRBJ1-1; V gene: TRBV20-1; CDR3 DNA: TGCAGTGCTCAACAGGGGGCTGAAGCTTTCTTT; CDR3 protein: CSAQQGAEAFF
clone size: .; D gene: .; J gene: TRBJ2-3; V gene: TRBV7-9; CDR3 DNA: TGTGCCAGCAGCTCCGGACTACCGGCAGATACGCAGTATTTT; CDR3 protein: CASSSGLPADTQYF
clone size: .; D gene: TRBD1; J gene: TRBJ1-3; V gene: TRBV6-7; CDR3 DNA: TGTGCCAGCCGATTGGACAGGGGCAGGGGGTACACCATATATTTT; CDR3 protein: CASRLDRGRGYTIYF